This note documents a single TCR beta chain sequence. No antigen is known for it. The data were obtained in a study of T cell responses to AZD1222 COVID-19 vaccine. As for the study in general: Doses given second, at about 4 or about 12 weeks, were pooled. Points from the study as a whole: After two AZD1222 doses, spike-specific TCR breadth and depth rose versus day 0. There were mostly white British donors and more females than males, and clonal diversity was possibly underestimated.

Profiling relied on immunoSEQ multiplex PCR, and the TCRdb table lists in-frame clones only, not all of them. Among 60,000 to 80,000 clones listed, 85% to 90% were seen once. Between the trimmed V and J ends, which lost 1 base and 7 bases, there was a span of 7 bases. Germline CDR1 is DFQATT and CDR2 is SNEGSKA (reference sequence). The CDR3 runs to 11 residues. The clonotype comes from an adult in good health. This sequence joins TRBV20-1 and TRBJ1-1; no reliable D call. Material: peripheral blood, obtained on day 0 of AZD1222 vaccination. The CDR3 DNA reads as TGCAGTGCTAGAGTGACGGTTGAAGCTTTCTTT. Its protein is CSARVTVEAFF.